One sample yielded the 19 T cell receptor beta chains listed below, sequenced in a study of immune reconstitution after stem cell transplant in scleroderma. TCRdb re-derived calls from the RT-PCR reads in MiXCR, one entry per CDR3 protein. The sample holds 2,500 or so distinct CDR3 sequences, roughly 10% seen once. This specimen was acquired before or after autologous hematopoietic stem cell transplantation (not recorded which). The receptors shown here come from a female donor with systemic sclerosis.

As concerns this clonotype: A read error may explain this, as a much larger clone is one base away. The chain couples TRBV7-6 to TRBJ1-1; the D gene is possibly TRBD1 (5 bases). In germline, CDR1 is SGHVS, CDR2 FNYEAQ. This CDR3 spans 13 amino acids. The CDR3 is CAGSLDRSTEAFF. The CDR3 nucleotides read TGTGCCGGCAGCCTTGACAGATCCACTGAAGCTTTCTTT.

By share, this clonotype ranks as medium-sized. The V call is TRBV5-1, the J call TRBJ1-5, with 7 positions matching TRBD1. The CDR3 length is 16 residues. Germline values: CDR1 SGHRS, CDR2 YFSETQ. Trimming at V came to 2 bases and at J to 0 bases, leaving 5 bases not matched to a gene. The CDR3 DNA is TGCGCCAGCAGCTTCGACAGGGACTTTAGCAATCAGCCCCAGCATTTT. Translation gives CASSFDRDFSNQPQHF.

By frequency in the sample, this clonotype is medium-sized (0.01 to 0.1%). This rearrangement joins TRBV6-2 or TRBV6-3 to TRBJ2-7; D is possibly TRBD1 (6 bases). This CDR3 has 14 residues. The V gene lost 9 bases and the J gene lost 0 bases, with 15 bases spanning the gap. Germline assignment: CDR1 MNHEY and CDR2 SVGEGT. CDR3 DNA sequence: TGTGCCAGTAAACAGGGAGTCGGCTCCTACGAGCAGTACTTC. This codes for CASKQGVGSYEQYF.

By frequency in the sample, this clonotype is medium-sized (0.01 to 0.1%). The gene calls are TRBV5-1 and TRBJ2-5, with D possibly being TRBD1 (6 bases). V was shortened by 4 bases and J by 2 bases, with 15 bases between the two germline ends. Germline loops: CDR1 SGHRS, CDR2 YFSETQ. CDR3 size: 15 residues. The CDR3 protein is CASSSPQGTQETQYF. The CDR3, as DNA: TGCGCCAGCAGCAGCCCACAGGGTACGCAAGAGACCCAGTACTTC.

This clonotype rates as medium-sized. The chain combines TRBV20-1 with TRBJ2-7; 7 nucleotides match TRBD1. Unmatched junction bases numbered 12, after V lost 6 bases and J lost 7 bases. The length of the CDR3 is 13 residues. Per the germline V gene, CDR1 is DFQATT and CDR2 is SNEGSKA (reference sequence). The CDR3 bases are TGCAGTGCCCAGACAGGGCCTTCTAGGGAGCAGTACTTC. Translation: CSAQTGPSREQYF.

By its share, this clonotype is large. V and J are TRBV6-5 and TRBJ1-5; no firm D call. Trimming took 2 bases from V and 0 from J, leaving 8 bases between them. Germline V gives CDR1 MNHEY, CDR2 SVGAGI. The CDR3 is 15 residues long. The CDR3 loop is CASSYRWNSNQPQHF. Written as DNA, the CDR3 is TGTGCCAGCAGTTACAGGTGGAATAGCAATCAGCCCCAGCATTTT.

The chain links TRBV5-1 to TRBJ1-5; D is uncertain. The germline V and J ends were trimmed by 7 bases and 8 bases, with 19 bases remaining between them. This CDR3 region has 14 residues. The germline gives CDR1 SGHRS, CDR2 YFSETQ. CDR3 coding DNA: TGCGCCAGCCTAGACCAAAGGGCTTGGGAGCCCCAGCATTTT. Its protein is CASLDQRAWEPQHF. Drawing the rest from reference TRBV5-1 and TRBJ1-5, the complete variable domain is KAGVTQTPRYLIKTRGQQVTLSCSPISGHRSVSWYQQTPGQGLQFLFEYFSETQRNKGNFPGRFSGRQFSNSRSEMNVSTLELGDSALYLCASLDQRAWEPQHFGDGTRLSIL.

This clonotype is medium-sized within its sample. The chain couples TRBV20-1 to TRBJ1-2; D ambiguous. In germline, CDR1 is DFQATT, CDR2 SNEGSKA (reference sequence). The CDR3 contains 15 residues. V was clipped by 1 base and J by 3 bases, with 15 bases between them. CDR3 DNA: TGCAGTGCTAGAGGCCCTTCGGGCAGCCACTATGGCTACACCTTC. This codes for CSARGPSGSHYGYTF.

By share of the sample, this clonotype is medium-sized (0.01 to 0.1%). Compared with germline, one end of the junction differs, possibly owing to a read error. V and J are TRBV7-7 and TRBJ2-2; 8 positions match TRBD2. Per germline, CDR1 SSHAT and CDR2 FNYEAQ (reference sequence). The CDR3 is made up of 16 amino acids. The CDR3 nucleotides are TGTGCTAGCAGCTTAACTCCGGGGGGGCTTACCGGGGAGCTGTTTTTT. Protein product: CASSLTPGGLTGELFF.

This clonotype is judged medium-sized (0.01 to 0.1%). The rearrangement links TRBV20-1 to TRBJ2-7; 10 positions agree with TRBD2. V shed 2 bases and J 0 bases; nucleotides not matched to a gene: 4. The CDR3 loop spans 15 amino acids. Germline CDR1 DFQATT, CDR2 SNEGSKA (reference sequence). The CDR3 DNA reads TGCAGTGCTAGACGACTAGCGGGTGCCTCCTACGAGCAGTACTTC. This gives the protein CSARRLAGASYEQYF.

The V gene is TRBV6-6, the J gene TRBJ2-5, with D possibly being TRBD2 (5 bases). V lost 3 bases, J lost 5 bases, and 13 bases lay in between. Germline V lookup: CDR1 MNHNY, CDR2 SVGAGI (reference sequence). The CDR3 runs to 14 residues. CDR3 region: CASSYTHGGETQYF. The CDR3 bases are TGTGCCAGCAGTTATACCCACGGCGGGGAGACCCAGTACTTC.

The rearrangement joins TRBV5-1 to TRBJ2-1; 10 bases are shared with TRBD2. Unmatched junction bases numbered 8, after V lost 4 bases and J lost 4 bases. This CDR3 has 16 amino acids. Germline CDR1 is SGHRS and CDR2 is YFSETQ. Here the CDR3 DNA reads TGCGCCAGCAGCCCTGAAGCGGGGGGGATTTACAATGAGCAGTTCTTC. This codes for CASSPEAGGIYNEQFF.

Within the sample, this clonotype is medium-sized. The gene calls are TRBV2 and TRBJ2-1; D gene ambiguous. CDR3 size: 11 residues. Germline-derived CDR1 and CDR2 are SNHLY and FYNNEI. V lost 7 bases, J lost 4 bases, and 5 bases lay in between. CDR3 residues: CASKVYNEQFF. CDR3 in DNA: TGTGCCAGCAAGGTGTACAATGAGCAGTTCTTC. Full variable domain (remainder filled in from reference TRBV2 and TRBJ2-1): EPEVTQTPSHQVTQMGQEVILRCVPISNHLYFYWYRQILGQKVEFLVSFYNNEISEKSEIFDDQFSVERPDGSNFTLKIRSTKLEDSAMYFCASKVYNEQFFGPGTRLTVL.

By sample fraction, this clonotype is medium-sized (0.01 to 0.1%). This sequence joins TRBV4-1 and TRBJ1-5; no clear D gene. The CDR3 covers 15 residues. V was clipped by 0 bases and J by 3 bases, with 9 bases between them. The germline V gene has CDR1 MGHRA and CDR2 YSYEKL. CDR3 DNA: TGCGCCAGCAGCCAAGATCCCTCAACCAATCAGCCCCAGCATTTT. Encoded protein: CASSQDPSTNQPQHF.

This clonotype is medium-sized (0.01 to 0.1%). V is TRBV20-1 and J is TRBJ2-7, with 7 bases that match TRBD1. The CDR3 sequence is 13 residues long. V lost 3 bases, J lost 0 bases, and 2 bases stayed unmatched. Germline CDR1 is DFQATT and CDR2 is SNEGSKA (reference sequence). The CDR3 nucleotides are TGCAGTGCTAGGGACAGGCTCTCCTACGAGCAGTACTTC. Translation: CSARDRLSYEQYF.

By proportion, this clonotype is large (0.1 to 1%). The junction departs from the called germline gene at one end, perhaps through a read error. This chain's CDR3 is CASSLVYGTGGSHNEQFF. The CDR3 DNA reads TGTGCCAGCAGCTTAGTATACGGGACAGGGGGCTCCCACAATGAGCAGTTCTTC. The chain uses TRBV11-2 and TRBJ2-1; 12 positions agree with TRBD1. The germline gives CDR1 SGHAT, CDR2 FQNNGV. The CDR3 runs 18 residues.

V and J are TRBV20-1 and TRBJ1-6; weak D call: TRBD1 (6 bases). Per germline, CDR1 DFQATT and CDR2 SNEGSKA (reference sequence). Trimming pared 8 bases from V and 13 bases from J, leaving 21 bases between. The CDR3 has 13 residues. The CDR3 is CSLRGAGSDPLHF. The CDR3 DNA is TGCAGTTTAAGGGGGGCAGGGTCCGATCCCCTCCACTTT.

The gene calls are TRBV29-1 and TRBJ1-1; D is ambiguous. Germline CDR1 SQVTM, CDR2 ANQGSEA. CDR3 length: 11 amino acids. V lost 6 bases, J lost 1 base, and 6 bases lay in between. CDR3 nucleotide sequence: TGCAGCGTCCGCAGGAACACTGAAGCTTTCTTT. This sequence encodes CSVRRNTEAFF.

V and J are TRBV7-6 and TRBJ2-1; possible D gene TRBD2, 6 bases. Trimming took off 5 bases at V and 4 bases at J, with 18 bases between the two ends. Looked up from germline, CDR1 is SGHVS and CDR2 is FNYEAQ. The CDR3 is 16 amino acids. CDR3: CASSLGGLPIYNEQFF. The CDR3 DNA sequence: TGTGCCAGCAGCCTGGGGGGACTCCCCATATACAATGAGCAGTTCTTC.